These T cell receptor beta chains were read from a single sample in a study of technical replicates of blood from four donors. This table comes from immunoSEQ multiplex PCR, and its TCRdb copy is limited to in-frame clones, with some not included. The table shows approximately 81,000 clones, with over 90% occurring only once. Sequences were obtained from T cells isolated from PBMCs. These receptors all stem from a human donor in good health. The CDR3 runs from the conserved cysteine through the conserved F or W. D genes are given only for firm matches. Expanded clones get a size class; other rows say once, few or many, or leave the size out.

V gene: TRBV7-9; J gene: TRBJ1-5; clone size: .; D gene: .; CDR3 DNA: TGTGCCAGCAGCTTACCAGGGGCGCAGCCCCAGCATTTT; CDR3 protein: CASSLPGAQPQHF
V gene: TRBV27; J gene: TRBJ2-3; clone size: .; D gene: .; CDR3 DNA: TGTGCCAGCAGTTTATTCCCCACGGTCACAGATACGCAGTATTTT; CDR3 protein: CASSLFPTVTDTQYF
V gene: TRBV9; J gene: TRBJ2-7; clone size: once; D gene: TRBD2; CDR3 DNA: TGTGCCAGCAGCGGACATAGCGGGAGTGCCCTCTACGAGCAGTACTTC; CDR3 protein: CASSGHSGSALYEQYF
V gene: TRBV5-1; J gene: TRBJ1-3; clone size: .; D gene: .; CDR3 DNA: TGCGCCAGCAGCTTTGACATCTACTCTGGAAACACCATATATTTT; CDR3 protein: CASSFDIYSGNTIYF
V gene: TRBV20-1; J gene: TRBJ1-2; clone size: .; D gene: .; CDR3 DNA: TGCAGTGCGCCGACAGATTATGGCTACACCTTC; CDR3 protein: CSAPTDYGYTF
V gene: TRBV11-3; J gene: TRBJ2-2; clone size: .; D gene: .; CDR3 DNA: TGTGCCAGCAGCTTAGGCGCGGGGTGGGGCACCGGGGAGCTGTTTTTT; CDR3 protein: CASSLGAGWGTGELFF
V gene: TRBV10-3; J gene: TRBJ2-7; clone size: .; D gene: .; CDR3 DNA: TGTGCCATCAGTCAGACTAGCTACGAGCAGTACTTC; CDR3 protein: CAISQTSYEQYF
V gene: TRBV4-1; J gene: TRBJ1-1; clone size: .; D gene: .; CDR3 DNA: TGCGCCAGCAGCCCGGTTGAGGGATCCGGGGTTGGGGCTTTCTTT; CDR3 protein: CASSPVEGSGVGAFF
V gene: TRBV29-1; J gene: TRBJ2-5; clone size: once; D gene: .; CDR3 DNA: TGCAGCGTTGAACTAACCCGGGAGACCCAGTACTTC; CDR3 protein: CSVELTRETQYF
V gene: TRBV4-1; J gene: TRBJ1-5; clone size: .; D gene: .; CDR3 DNA: TGCGCCAGCAGTAATAGCAATCAGCCCCAGCATTTT; CDR3 protein: CASSNSNQPQHF
V gene: TRBV7-8; J gene: TRBJ2-7; clone size: once; D gene: .; CDR3 DNA: TGTGCCAGCAGCTTAGCAGAGGACAGAACCTACGAGCAGTACTTC; CDR3 protein: CASSLAEDRTYEQYF
V gene: TRBV7-7; J gene: TRBJ2-2; clone size: .; D gene: .; CDR3 DNA: TGTGCCAGCAGCAACACCGGGGCCGGGGAGCTGTTTTTT; CDR3 protein: CASSNTGAGELFF
V gene: TRBV28; J gene: TRBJ2-1; clone size: .; D gene: .; CDR3 DNA: TGTGCCAGCAGTCGTAGATACAATGAGCAGTTCTTC; CDR3 protein: CASSRRYNEQFF
V gene: TRBV5-1; J gene: TRBJ2-7; clone size: .; D gene: TRBD2; CDR3 DNA: TGCGCCAGCAGCTCGTCAGCGGGAGTTAACTACGAGCAGTACTTC; CDR3 protein: CASSSSAGVNYEQYF
V gene: TRBV7-2; J gene: TRBJ2-1; clone size: .; D gene: .; CDR3 DNA: TGTGCCAGCAGCTTAGCGTCTACTAGCAATGAGCAGTTCTTC; CDR3 protein: CASSLASTSNEQFF
V gene: TRBV28; J gene: TRBJ1-1; clone size: .; D gene: .; CDR3 DNA: TGTGCCAGCAGTCCCCGGGGGATCACTGAAGCTTTCTTT; CDR3 protein: CASSPRGITEAFF
V gene: TRBV5-4; J gene: TRBJ1-3; clone size: .; D gene: .; CDR3 DNA: TGTGCCAGCAGCTTGTGGCAGGGTGACACCATATATTTT; CDR3 protein: CASSLWQGDTIYF
V gene: TRBV11-1; J gene: TRBJ2-3; clone size: .; D gene: TRBD2; CDR3 DNA: TGTGCCAGCAGCGGGACTAGCGGGGTAACAGATACGCAGTATTTT; CDR3 protein: CASSGTSGVTDTQYF
V gene: TRBV9; J gene: TRBJ1-4; clone size: .; D gene: .; CDR3 DNA: TGTGCCAGCAGCGTAAATGGGGGGGCCTGGGAAAAACTGTTTTTT; CDR3 protein: CASSVNGGAWEKLFF
V gene: TRBV4-2; J gene: TRBJ2-1; clone size: .; D gene: .; CDR3 DNA: TGTGCCAGCAGCCAAAACGCAAACCGAGACAATGAGCAGTTCTTC; CDR3 protein: CASSQNANRDNEQFF
V gene: TRBV4-1; J gene: TRBJ1-5; clone size: once; D gene: .; CDR3 DNA: TGCGCCAGCAATAGAGACGGGGGTTCGGCCCAGCCCCAGCATTTT; CDR3 protein: CASNRDGGSAQPQHF
V gene: TRBV15; J gene: TRBJ1-4; clone size: .; D gene: .; CDR3 DNA: TGTGCCACAAGGGGTTTGGGTGAAAAACTGTTTTTT; CDR3 protein: CATRGLGEKLFF
V gene: TRBV6-1; J gene: TRBJ2-1; clone size: .; D gene: TRBD2; CDR3 DNA: TGTGCCATCGACGCGCGGGACTACCTATACAATGAGCAGTTCTTC; CDR3 protein: CAIDARDYLYNEQFF
V gene: TRBV5-4; J gene: TRBJ2-3; clone size: .; D gene: .; CDR3 DNA: TGTGCCAGCAGCTTGGAACAGGGACTATTCACAGATACGCAGTATTTT; CDR3 protein: CASSLEQGLFTDTQYF
V gene: TRBV9; J gene: TRBJ2-7; clone size: .; D gene: TRBD2; CDR3 DNA: TGTGCCAGCAGCGTAGGACTAGCGGGATACGAGCAGTACTTC; CDR3 protein: CASSVGLAGYEQYF
V gene: TRBV5-1; J gene: TRBJ1-1; clone size: .; D gene: TRBD1; CDR3 DNA: TGCGCCAGCAGTTTAACAGGGGGCACTGAAGCTTTCTTT; CDR3 protein: CASSLTGGTEAFF
V gene: TRBV9; J gene: TRBJ2-1; clone size: .; D gene: .; CDR3 DNA: TGTGCCAGCAGCGTAGCACTAGCCTCCTACAATGAGCAGTTCTTC; CDR3 protein: CASSVALASYNEQFF
V gene: TRBV28; J gene: TRBJ2-5; clone size: .; D gene: TRBD1; CDR3 DNA: TGTGCCAGCAGCTACCGGACAGGGGGGGAGACCCAGTACTTC; CDR3 protein: CASSYRTGGETQYF
V gene: TRBV2; J gene: TRBJ1-4; clone size: once; D gene: TRBD1; CDR3 DNA: TGTGCCAGCAGTGGACAGGGGCCTGAAAAACTGTTTTTT; CDR3 protein: CASSGQGPEKLFF
V gene: TRBV7-3; J gene: TRBJ2-1; clone size: .; D gene: TRBD2; CDR3 DNA: TGTGCCAGCAGCTTTGTCGGGACTAATACCCCCGGAGACAATGAGCAGTTCTTC; CDR3 protein: CASSFVGTNTPGDNEQFF
V gene: TRBV5-1; J gene: TRBJ1-1; clone size: .; D gene: TRBD1; CDR3 DNA: TGCGCCAGCAGCGCCGGGACAGGGGGCGCGGTCACTGAAGCTTTCTTT; CDR3 protein: CASSAGTGGAVTEAFF
V gene: TRBV5-4; J gene: TRBJ2-5; clone size: .; D gene: TRBD1; CDR3 DNA: TGTGCCAGCAGCCCGTTGACAGGGGAGTTTTCGGAGACCCAGTACTTC; CDR3 protein: CASSPLTGEFSETQYF
V gene: TRBV15; J gene: TRBJ2-7; clone size: .; D gene: TRBD1; CDR3 DNA: TGTGCCACCAGTTGGGACAGGGGTGCCTACGAGCAGTACTTC; CDR3 protein: CATSWDRGAYEQYF
V gene: TRBV4-1; J gene: TRBJ2-7; clone size: .; D gene: .; CDR3 DNA: TGCGCCAGCAGCCACTCACAAAACTACGAGCAGTACTTC; CDR3 protein: CASSHSQNYEQYF
V gene: TRBV4-1; J gene: TRBJ1-2; clone size: .; D gene: .; CDR3 DNA: TGCGCCAGCAGCTTTGGACGGGACTCGGGCTACACCTTC; CDR3 protein: CASSFGRDSGYTF
V gene: TRBV5-1; J gene: TRBJ2-3; clone size: .; D gene: TRBD2; CDR3 DNA: TGCGCCAGCAGTCTAGCGGGAAGGGGTACGCAGTATTTT; CDR3 protein: CASSLAGRGTQYF
V gene: TRBV21-1; J gene: TRBJ2-7; clone size: .; D gene: .; CDR3 DNA: TGTGCCAGCAGCCCAAAGGCAGAGGGTTTCTACGAGCAGTACTTC; CDR3 protein: CASSPKAEGFYEQYF
V gene: TRBV2; J gene: TRBJ1-4; clone size: .; D gene: TRBD1; CDR3 DNA: TGTGCCAGCAGGACAGGGGCGGCTAATGAAAAACTGTTTTTT; CDR3 protein: CASRTGAANEKLFF
V gene: TRBV11-2; J gene: TRBJ1-1; clone size: .; D gene: .; CDR3 DNA: TGTGCCAGCAGCACCGGGACTGGGAACACTGAAGCTTTCTTT; CDR3 protein: CASSTGTGNTEAFF
V gene: TRBV5-1; J gene: TRBJ1-1; clone size: .; D gene: TRBD1; CDR3 DNA: TGCGCCAGCAGCTCGACAGGGACGAACACTGAAGCTTTCTTT; CDR3 protein: CASSSTGTNTEAFF
V gene: TRBV5-8; J gene: TRBJ1-1; clone size: .; D gene: .; CDR3 DNA: TGTGCCAGCAGCTTGGCTCCAGGTCTCACTGAAGCTTTCTTT; CDR3 protein: CASSLAPGLTEAFF
V gene: TRBV28; J gene: TRBJ1-5; clone size: .; D gene: TRBD1; CDR3 DNA: TGTGCCAGCAGCCACAGGGGCTTAGATAATCAGCCCCAGCATTTT; CDR3 protein: CASSHRGLDNQPQHF
V gene: TRBV27; J gene: TRBJ2-7; clone size: .; D gene: TRBD2; CDR3 DNA: TGTGCCAGCAGTCAACCGACTAGCGGTAACACCTACGAGCAGTACTTC; CDR3 protein: CASSQPTSGNTYEQYF
V gene: TRBV28; J gene: TRBJ2-4; clone size: .; D gene: .; CDR3 DNA: TGTGCCAGCACAAAAGACAGGTTAAACATTCAGTACTTC; CDR3 protein: CASTKDRLNIQYF
V gene: TRBV28; J gene: TRBJ2-2; clone size: .; D gene: TRBD1; CDR3 DNA: TGTGCCACCTGGGACAGGGAGAACACCGGGGAGCTGTTTTTT; CDR3 protein: CATWDRENTGELFF